Listed here are 9 T cell receptor beta chains from one sample, sequenced in a study of CD8+CD57+ T cells in acquired aplastic anemia. Template material for TCR beta VDJ and CDR3 profiling consisted of genomic DNA. MiXCR was run by TCRdb on the reads, yielding one entry per CDR3 protein. The profile shows about 190,000 distinct CDR3 sequences, 50% to 55% of them singletons. Sequenced input: sorted CD4+, CD8+, or CD8+CD57+ T cells (not recorded which) from PBMCs. All receptors come from a human donor in good health, serving as a control.

In this sample, this clonotype turned up a few times. V usage is TRBV6-5 and J usage is TRBJ1-1; the D is unclear. The V end lost 6 bases, the J end lost 8 bases, and 22 bases lay between the germline ends. Germline CDR1 reads MNHEY; CDR2 reads SVGAGI. CDR3 size: 15 residues. CDR3 DNA sequence: TGTGCCAGCAGCTCCCCCCGGGAGATTGGAAGAGAAGCTTTCTTT. Protein sequence: CASSSPREIGREAFF.

Note on this clonotype: At one boundary the junction diverges from the germline segment, which might be a read error. The chain uses TRBV5-6 and TRBJ2-3; the D is unclear. The CDR3 consists of 12 residues. Germline assignment: CDR1 SGHDT and CDR2 YYEEEE. The CDR3 spells CGSSVSTDTQYF. As DNA, the CDR3 is TGTGGCAGCAGCGTAAGCACAGATACGCAGTATTTT.

This clonotype was detected ten times or more. This CDR3 is CASSSQGAQAGELFF. CDR3 bases: TGTGCCAGCAGTTCACAGGGGGCACAAGCCGGGGAGCTGTTTTTT. The chain couples TRBV7-3 to TRBJ2-2; 9 bases map to TRBD1. CDR1 SGHTA and CDR2 FQGTGA come from the germline V gene. Trimming took 6 bases from V and 6 from J; bases not matched to a gene: 8. The CDR3 is 15 amino acids.

This clonotype was detected a few times. V usage is TRBV25-1 and J usage is TRBJ1-6; TRBD1 agrees at 9 bases. The CDR3 totals 15 residues. The germline V gene has CDR1 MGHDK and CDR2 SYGVNS. The J segment lost 9 bases and the V segment lost 2 bases, leaving 5 bases of the junction unmatched. CDR3: CASSEGTGFSSPLHF. The CDR3 DNA reads as TGTGCCAGCAGTGAAGGGACAGGGTTCAGTTCACCCCTCCACTTT.

The chain has TRBV7-9 and TRBJ2-2; 10 positions agree with TRBD1. The CDR3 is 16 residues long. Germline CDR1 reads SEHNR; CDR2 reads FQNEAQ (reference sequence). Trimming cost V 2 bases and J 1 base; bases outside gene matches: 1. The CDR3 DNA sequence: TGTGCCAGCAGCTTATGGGACAGGGGGAACACCGGGGAGCTGTTTTTT. Translation gives CASSLWDRGNTGELFF.

The count of this clonotype is one. A junction boundary mismatches the germline segment, possibly from a read error. The rearrangement uses TRBV2 and TRBJ2-7; no clear D. Germline loops: CDR1 SNHLY, CDR2 FYNNEI. CDR3 size: 13 residues. CDR3 region: CVSSRNLLYEQYF. CDR3 in DNA: TGTGTCAGCAGCCGTAACTTACTCTACGAGCAGTACTTC.

To note about this clonotype: Given the absence of the conserved phenylalanine or tryptophan at the CDR3 end, a read error is likely. The chain joins TRBV20-1 to TRBJ1-6, with D uncertain. Trimming removed 0 bases at V and 9 bases at J, with 12 bases between. CDR1 and CDR2 from the germline V gene are DFQATT and SNEGSKA (reference sequence). This CDR3 region has 14 residues. CDR3 bases: TGCAGTGCTAGAGATGCCCCCTCGAGTTCACCCCTCCACTCC. Its translation: CSARDAPSSSPLHS.

The chain joins TRBV2 to TRBJ1-5, with TRBD1 as a possible D gene (5 bases). This CDR3 region has 14 residues. Germline V gene lookup returns CDR1 SNHLY and CDR2 FYNNEI. Trimming took off 7 bases at V and 2 bases at J, with 12 bases between the two ends. The CDR3 DNA sequence: TGTGCCAGCAACGGGGCGAGAGGCAATCAGCCCCAGCATTTT. It specifies CASNGARGNQPQHF. Full variable domain (missing parts from reference TRBV2 and TRBJ1-5): EPEVTQTPSHQVTQMGQEVILRCVPISNHLYFYWYRQILGQKVEFLVSFYNNEISEKSEIFDDQFSVERPDGSNFTLKIRSTKLEDSAMYFCASNGARGNQPQHFGDGTRLSIL.

In the case of this clonotype: A junction end diverges from the germline sequence, so it may reflect a read error. The V call is TRBV7-2, the J call TRBJ1-1; 9 bases are shared with TRBD1. The CDR3 spans 16 residues. Germline CDR1 reads SGHTA; CDR2 reads FQGNSA. Here the CDR3 reads CASSLVGQGGDTEAFF. The CDR3 region has the DNA TGTGCCAGCAGCTTAGTGGGACAGGGCGGGGACACTGAGGCTTTCTTT.